This T cell receptor (beta chain) was identified in a study of cytomegalovirus exposure and HLA in healthy donors. Broader study findings: A few chains linked to CMV were shown in vitro to be specific for CMV antigens.

Germline V gene lookup returns CDR1 SGHRS and CDR2 YFSETQ. This CDR3 has 15 residues. V lost 4 bases and J 3 bases, leaving 14 bases between the germline ends. Generated by immunoSEQ multiplex PCR, the TCRdb table keeps only in-frame clones and is missing some. This sample has more than 85,000 clones, with around nine tenths found just once. The table lists this clone with a count of one. Antigen unknown. Sequencing was performed on PBMCs. The chain has TRBV5-1 and TRBJ2-1, with a possible D match to TRBD2 (6 bases). The receptor comes from a woman under 30 in good health and CMV-seronegative. CDR3: CASSTDGDFYNEQFF. Here the CDR3 DNA reads TGCGCCAGCAGCACGGACGGGGACTTCTACAATGAGCAGTTCTTC.